This T cell receptor beta chain originates from a study of metastatic and nonmetastatic thyroid tumors. Study-wide context: Where malignant and benign thyroid patients were concerned, repertoires were compared across blood and tumor or nodule tissue.

The CDR3 extends over 13 amino acids. The V end lost 2 bases, the J end lost 3 bases, and 9 bases lay between the germline ends. Germline CDR1 is SGHRS and CDR2 is YFSETQ. TCRdb reprocessed the PCR reads using MiXCR. The table has tens of thousands of clones, 20% to 30% seen once; the top ten hold roughly a tenth. Ahead of thyroid surgery, no patient had received treatment of any kind. The sequence came from a female donor with papillary thyroid cancer or a benign thyroid nodule (not recorded which). Some clones in this sample may be carry-over from other donors' samples. Sequences were obtained from blood. The chain carries TRBV5-1 and TRBJ2-7, with D possibly TRBD2 on 5 matching bases. CDR3 sequence: CASSFKGDYEQYF. The CDR3 DNA is TGCGCCAGCAGCTTTAAGGGAGACTACGAGCAGTACTTC.